This TCR beta chain was captured in a study of blood T cell repertoires in COVID-19. On the study more broadly: Sites across the United States, Italy and Spain contributed samples from acute and convalescent COVID-19.

Seattle participants joined during active infection and were tracked over time. The V and J ends lost 2 bases and 4 bases, in that order; junction bases with no gene match: 4. This CDR3 contains 16 residues. The germline V gene encodes CDR1 SGHTA and CDR2 FQGNSA. Per the study methods: It was from reference gene primer amplification that nucleated cell counts were estimated. Assay used: immunoSEQ multiplex PCR; TCRdb lists only in-frame clones, some missing. V, J and clone size are taken as reported in that table, and D and trimming were inferred from the DNA itself. Among roughly 340,000 clones listed, roughly 90% were seen once.

Sequenced: peripheral blood. The source is a woman under 40 with COVID-19, enrolled during active disease. The chain couples TRBV7-2 to TRBJ2-2, with 10 bases fitting TRBD2. CDR3 protein: CASSLPSGRLTGELFF. CDR3 bases: TGTGCCAGCAGCTTACCTAGCGGGAGACTCACCGGGGAGCTGTTTTTT. Full variable domain (rest looked up from reference TRBV7-2 and TRBJ2-2): GAGVSQSPSNKVTEKGKDVELRCDPISGHTALYWYRQSLGQGLEFLIYFQGNSAPDKSGLPSDRFSAERTGGSVSTLTIQRTQQEDSAVYLCASSLPSGRLTGELFFGEGSRLTVL.